A single sample is the source of the 29 T cell receptor beta chains below, sequenced in a study of regulatory T cells in long-lasting Graves disease. Time point described: newly diagnosed GD, antithyroid drugs for less than 3 months. Extracted RNA from PBMCs served as the source of the TCR library. TCR beta libraries were built with iRepertoire HTBI primers and Arm-PCR of CDR3 regions. TCRdb reprocessed the multiplex PCR reads with MiXCR, giving one entry per CDR3 protein. Among 420,000 or so distinct CDR3 sequences listed, about a sixth were seen once. This sample also appeared in a second study, on T cells in Graves' hyperthyroidism and ophthalmopathy.

Sample: peripheral blood mononuclear cells (PBMCs), taken at new diagnosis, from a patient treated with antithyroid drugs. The receptors stem from a woman younger than 35 with Graves disease.

This clonotype came up many times. The V and J genes are TRBV28 and TRBJ2-1; possible D gene TRBD1, 6 bases. V lost 6 bases to trimming and J lost 5 bases, with 20 bases between them. CDR1 is MDHEN and CDR2 is SYDVKM in the germline V gene. The CDR3 is 16 amino acids. The CDR3 protein is CASSYRTVLFDNEQFF. As DNA, the CDR3 is TGTGCCAGCAGCTACCGGACAGTCTTGTTCGACAATGAGCAGTTCTTC.

The chain employs TRBV30 and TRBJ2-5, with 7 bases matching TRBD1. The V gene's germline CDR1 is GTSNPN and CDR2 SVGIG (reference sequence). Losses at the gene ends were 1 base for V and 1 base for J; bases not matched to a gene: 3. The CDR3 contains 14 residues. CDR3 protein: CAWSGDSFQETQYF. CDR3 coding DNA: TGTGCCTGGAGTGGGGACAGTTTCCAAGAGACCCAGTACTTC.

This clonotype was seen many times. The J gene is TRBJ2-5, the V gene TRBV30; 8 bases line up with TRBD1. V trimming: 3 bases; J trimming: 1 base; junction bases outside the gene matches: 7. The germline V gene has CDR1 GTSNPN and CDR2 SVGIG (reference sequence). This CDR3 contains 15 residues. DNA of the CDR3: TGTGCCTGGAGGGAGGGACAGGTGGTCCAAGAGACCCAGTACTTC. It encodes CAWREGQVVQETQYF.

The chain is built from TRBV7-9 and TRBJ1-2; 7 bases align to TRBD1. The trim removed 5 bases at V and 4 bases at J, leaving 4 bases unmatched. This CDR3 contains 13 residues. CDR1 SEHNR and CDR2 FQNEAQ come from the germline V gene (reference sequence). Written as DNA, the CDR3 is TGTGCCAGCAGCCGCGGGACAGCCTATGGCTACACCTTC. This gives the protein CASSRGTAYGYTF.

The J gene is TRBJ2-7, the V gene TRBV29-1; D gene ambiguous. The ends were cut back, 4 bases at V and 9 bases at J, with 10 bases in the middle. Germline assignment: CDR1 SQVTM and CDR2 ANQGSEA. The CDR3 consists of 10 residues. The CDR3 here is CSVGEESQYF. CDR3 sequence (DNA): TGCAGCGTTGGTGAAGAATCGCAGTACTTC.

Comment on this clonotype: A much larger clone lies one base from this, so it may be a read error. This CDR3 reads CASRSGQGDTEAFF. In DNA form, the CDR3 reads TGTGCCAGCAGATCGGGACAGGGGGACACTGAAGCTTTCTTT. This chain joins TRBV12-3 or TRBV12-4 and TRBJ1-1; TRBD1 aligns across 11 bases. The CDR3 sequence is 14 residues long. V shed 6 bases and J 3 bases; nucleotides not matched to a gene: 3.

This clonotype was counted between two and nine times. The gene calls are TRBV30 and TRBJ1-5; no clear D gene. V lost 1 base to trimming and J lost 6 bases, with 10 bases between them. The germline V gene encodes CDR1 GTSNPN and CDR2 SVGIG (reference sequence). CDR3 length: 13 amino acids. The DNA for the CDR3 is TGTGCCTGGAGTGATGGCTTTGGTCAGCCCCAGCATTTT. Its protein is CAWSDGFGQPQHF.

This clonotype has at least ten counts. V is TRBV20-1 and J is TRBJ2-7, with 8 bases matching TRBD2. J gave up 3 bases and V 3 bases, and 10 bases lay outside the gene matches. The CDR3 has 15 amino acids. Germline values: CDR1 DFQATT, CDR2 SNEGSKA (reference sequence). The CDR3 coding sequence is TGCAGTGCTAGTAGCGGGAAAGGAATCAACTACGAGCAGTACTTC. It codes for CSASSGKGINYEQYF.

This clonotype was found many times. The rearrangement uses TRBV10-3 and TRBJ2-1; 8 bases line up with TRBD2. Germline loops: CDR1 ENHRY, CDR2 SYGVKD. This CDR3 region has 15 residues. The trim removed 4 bases at V and 8 bases at J, leaving 10 bases unmatched. The CDR3 nucleotides are TGTGCCATCAGTGCCGCCCAGCGGGAGAGGTATGAGCAGTTCTTC. This codes for CAISAAQRERYEQFF.

Many counts were recorded for this clonotype. V gene TRBV12-3 or TRBV12-4 combines with J gene TRBJ2-7, with D perhaps matching TRBD1 (6 bases). The CDR3 length is 12 residues. The V end lost 6 bases, the J end lost 6 bases, and 12 bases lay between the germline ends. The CDR3 region has the DNA TGTGCCAGCAGCGACCCAGGGGTCGAGCAGTACTTC. Translated, it gives CASSDPGVEQYF.

The V call is TRBV5-1, the J call TRBJ2-7; D gene unclear. The CDR3 runs 14 residues. Germline CDR1 and CDR2: SGHRS and YFSETQ. V lost 0 bases and J lost 4, with 11 bases in between. CDR3 loop: CASSLADITYEQYF. CDR3 bases: TGCGCCAGCAGCTTGGCTGACATCACTTACGAGCAGTACTTC.

The chain combines TRBV10-3 with TRBJ1-1, with D perhaps matching TRBD1 (6 bases). This CDR3 is 12 amino acids long. The V end lost 10 bases, the J end lost 5 bases, and 14 bases lay between the germline ends. Germline loops: CDR1 ENHRY, CDR2 SYGVKD. CDR3 sequence reads: CASTGLGTEAFF. The CDR3 DNA is TGTGCCAGCACAGGGCTGGGTACTGAAGCTTTCTTT.

This clonotype was recorded a few times. The genes are TRBV3-1 and TRBJ2-3, with a possible D match to TRBD2 (5 bases). Germline CDR1 is LGHDT and CDR2 is YNNKEL (reference sequence). The CDR3 loop spans 17 amino acids. Trimming cost V 0 bases and J 1 base, with 14 bases left between them. This chain's CDR3 is CASSQEAGPRGTDTQYF. The DNA for the CDR3 is TGTGCCAGCAGCCAAGAGGCGGGCCCCCGGGGCACAGATACGCAGTATTTT.

The rearrangement joins TRBV3-1 to TRBJ2-1; 14 bases fit TRBD2. The CDR3 contains 17 residues. V shed 6 bases and J 1 base; nucleotides not matched to a gene: 5. Germline V gene sequence: CDR1 LGHDT, CDR2 YNNKEL (reference sequence). The CDR3: CASRRTSGRSSYNEQFF. In DNA, the CDR3 is TGTGCCAGCAGGCGGACTAGCGGGAGGTCTTCCTACAATGAGCAGTTCTTC.

This clonotype was recorded at least ten times. The chain recombines TRBV12-3 or TRBV12-4 with TRBJ2-7; D tentatively fits TRBD1 or TRBD2 (6 bases each). The germline V and J ends were trimmed by 3 bases and 6 bases, with 12 bases remaining between them. The CDR3 runs 13 residues. CDR3 amino acids: CASSFVEGVEQYF. CDR3 nucleotides: TGTGCCAGCAGTTTTGTGGAGGGGGTCGAGCAGTACTTC.

This clonotype has more than one count but fewer than ten. This chain connects TRBV24-1 to TRBJ2-5, with TRBD1 matching over 9 bases. This CDR3 is built from 16 residues. The junction had 10 bases not matched to a gene; V was cut back by 4 bases and J by 5 bases. Germline values: CDR1 KGHDR, CDR2 SFDVKD. The CDR3 sequence is CATSEPGTGKEETQYF. CDR3 bases: TGTGCCACCAGTGAACCGGGGACAGGGAAGGAGGAGACCCAGTACTTC.

This clonotype was counted many times. The genes are TRBV28 and TRBJ1-5; D is uncertain. The CDR3 extends over 17 amino acids. Trimming pared 5 bases from V and 0 bases from J, leaving 17 bases between. Germline V gives CDR1 MDHEN, CDR2 SYDVKM. DNA of the CDR3: TGTGCCAGCAGTACTCGGAAACAGAGGAATAGCAATCAGCCCCAGCATTTT. Amino acid sequence: CASSTRKQRNSNQPQHF.

This clonotype has only a few counts. The J gene is TRBJ2-7, the V gene TRBV30, with D possibly TRBD1 on 6 matching bases. This CDR3 comprises 14 residues. Trimming removed 3 bases from V and 2 bases from J, with 14 bases in between. Germline CDR1 is GTSNPN and CDR2 is SVGIG (reference sequence). The CDR3 region is CAWSGQKSTYEQYF. The CDR3 DNA follows: TGTGCCTGGAGCGGACAGAAGTCTACCTACGAGCAGTACTTC.

This clonotype was seen once. One base away lies a much larger clone, so this may be a sequencing read error. The chain carries TRBV28 and TRBJ2-3; D is undetermined. The J call may not be correct, given that the DNA end is closer to TRBJ2-5. CDR1 MDHEN and CDR2 SYDVKM come from the germline V gene. The CDR3 has 13 amino acids. The CDR3 sequence is CASSFPRRWTQYF. In DNA form, the CDR3 reads TGTGCCAGCAGTTTTCCGCGACGGTGGACCCAGTACTTC.

This clonotype was seen only a few times. This rearrangement joins TRBV6-1 to TRBJ2-2, with a weak D call TRBD1 (6 bases). V lost 5 bases and J 5 bases, leaving 18 bases between the germline ends. The germline gives CDR1 MNHNS, CDR2 SASEGT. The CDR3 consists of 16 residues. The CDR3 nucleotides read TGTGCCAGCAGTATGGGGACATTGGGGGTGACCGGGGAGCTGTTTTTT. It codes for CASSMGTLGVTGELFF.

This clonotype was recorded many times. The chain employs TRBV2 and TRBJ2-7; 7 bases match TRBD1. Germline V gene lookup returns CDR1 SNHLY and CDR2 FYNNEI. The CDR3 sequence is 14 residues long. V shed 7 bases and J 2 bases; nucleotides not matched to a gene: 8. CDR3 in DNA: TGTGCCAGCACCAAAACAGGGGTCACCTACGAGCAGTACTTC. As protein: CASTKTGVTYEQYF. The full variable domain, completed using reference TRBV2 and TRBJ2-7, is EPEVTQTPSHQVTQMGQEVILRCVPISNHLYFYWYRQILGQKVEFLVSFYNNEISEKSEIFDDQFSVERPDGSNFTLKIRSTKLEDSAMYFCASTKTGVTYEQYFGPGTRLTVT.

This clonotype was recorded a few times. The chain links TRBV6-2 or TRBV6-3 to TRBJ1-1; D is perhaps TRBD1 (6 bases). Trimming cost V 6 bases and J 3 bases, with 17 bases left between them. CDR1 and CDR2 (germline): MNHEY, SVGEGT. The CDR3 is made up of 15 amino acids. Here the CDR3 DNA reads TGTGCCAGCAGCAAGGGGGGGGCTACGGACACTGAAGCTTTCTTT. Residues: CASSKGGATDTEAFF.

In this sample, this clonotype turned up many times. The chain joins TRBV28 to TRBJ2-7; D might be TRBD2 (6 bases). V dropped 3 bases and J dropped 0 bases, with 12 bases sitting between them. The CDR3 covers 15 residues. Germline lookup yields CDR1 MDHEN and CDR2 SYDVKM. The CDR3 nucleotides are TGTGCCAGCAGTTTCGGAGGGTTTGACTCCTACGAGCAGTACTTC. Translating it yields CASSFGGFDSYEQYF.

This clonotype was observed a single time. V is TRBV7-2 and J is TRBJ2-1, with D perhaps TRBD2 (5 bases). This CDR3 region has 13 residues. In germline, CDR1 is SGHTA, CDR2 FQGNSA. V was clipped by 5 bases and J by 7 bases, with 12 bases between them. In DNA form, the CDR3 reads TGTGCCAGCAGCCCATGGGGAGAGAATGAGCAGTTCTTC. Translating gives CASSPWGENEQFF.

The chain combines TRBV13 with TRBJ1-2; 11 bases map to TRBD1. V was clipped by 5 bases and J by 3 bases; unmatched bases: 8. Germline CDR1 and CDR2: PRHDT and FYEKMQ (reference sequence). The CDR3 length is 16 residues. CDR3 DNA: TGTGCCAGCAGCCACCGTGGACAGGGGGCTGACTATGGCTACACCTTC. It is translated as CASSHRGQGADYGYTF. Using reference TRBV13 and TRBJ1-2 for the parts outside the CDR3, the full variable domain is AAGVIQSPRHLIKEKRETATLKCYPIPRHDTVYWYQQGPGQDPQFLISFYEKMQSDKGSIPDRFSAQQFSDYHSELNMSSLELGDSALYFCASSHRGQGADYGYTFGSGTRLTVV.

A few counts support this clonotype. V is TRBV6-1 and J is TRBJ2-4; 9 bases map to TRBD1. After removal of 6 bases from V and 0 bases from J, the junction contained 12 bases not matched to a gene. Germline-derived CDR1 and CDR2 are MNHNS and SASEGT. The CDR3 sequence is 18 residues long. CDR3 in amino acids: CASSHHLTGGIAKNIQYF. The CDR3 coding sequence is TGTGCCAGCAGCCATCATCTGACAGGGGGAATAGCCAAAAACATTCAGTACTTC.

This clonotype came up a few times. This chain uses TRBV10-2 with TRBJ2-3; D remains unclear. Trimming took off 4 bases at V and 0 bases at J, with 11 bases between the two ends. Germline V gives CDR1 WSHSY, CDR2 SAAADI. This CDR3 contains 15 residues. CDR3 DNA sequence: TGCGCCAGCAGTGGGCGCGGATCTAGCACAGATACGCAGTATTTT. Its translation is CASSGRGSSTDTQYF.

This clonotype was seen a handful of times. The chain links TRBV5-1 to TRBJ2-1; weak D call: TRBD1 (6 bases). V was shortened by 2 bases and J by 6 bases, with 15 bases between the two germline ends. This CDR3 contains 15 residues. Germline values: CDR1 SGHRS, CDR2 YFSETQ. The DNA for the CDR3 is TGCGCCAGCAGCTTTACAGGGACGATAGGCAATGAGCAGTTCTTC. It codes for CASSFTGTIGNEQFF.

The rearrangement joins TRBV6-1 to TRBJ1-1, with D perhaps TRBD1 (5 bases). The CDR3 spans 11 residues. Germline V gene lookup returns CDR1 MNHNS and CDR2 SASEGT. CDR3 in DNA: TGTGCAAGCGCAGGGACCACTGAAGCTTTCTTT. It is translated as CASAGTTEAFF.